The 3 T cell receptor beta chains listed next were all sequenced from one sample in a study of blood T cell repertoires in COVID-19. The protocol was immunoSEQ multiplex PCR, while the TCRdb copy is restricted to in-frame clones and leaves out a portion. This table holds approximately 28,000 clones, 60% to 80% found once. The sequencing sample was made of peripheral blood. The source is a woman aged 70-85 years with active or convalescent COVID-19.

A few counts support this clone. The germline gene is not matched at one end of the junction; a read error may be the cause. Here the CDR3 DNA reads TGTGCCAGCAGTTTACGAGGGGACAGGGGCTCCAACGAGCAGTACTTC. Translated, it gives CASSLRGDRGSNEQYF. The V call is TRBV27, the J call TRBJ2-7; 10 positions match TRBD1. Germline V gene lookup returns CDR1 MNHEY and CDR2 SMNVEV (reference sequence). The CDR3 spans 16 residues.

This chain links TRBV19 with TRBJ2-5; 7 nucleotides line up with TRBD1. The V and J ends lost 4 bases and 3 bases, in that order; junction bases with no gene match: 2. CDR1 and CDR2 (germline): LNHDA, SQIVND (reference sequence). The CDR3 covers 13 residues. The CDR3 sequence: CASSRGTEETQYF. The CDR3 DNA follows: TGTGCCAGTAGTAGAGGGACAGAAGAGACCCAGTACTTC.

The CDR3 DNA follows: TGTGCCAGCAGCCAAGTACGGACTCCCAAGCAGTATTTT. Translating gives CASSQVRTPKQYF. The rearrangement joins TRBV14 to TRBJ2-3, with D possibly matching TRBD2 (5 bases). Trimming stripped 1 base from V and 11 bases from J, with 13 bases between. There are 13 residues in the CDR3. Germline V CDR1 and CDR2: SGHDN, FVKESK. The whole variable domain, remainder taken from reference TRBV14 and TRBJ2-3, is EAGVTQFPSHSVIEKGQTVTLRCDPISGHDNLYWYRRVMGKEIKFLLHFVKESKQDESGMPNNRFLAERTGGTYSTLKVQPAELEDSGVYFCASSQVRTPKQYFGPGTRLTVL.